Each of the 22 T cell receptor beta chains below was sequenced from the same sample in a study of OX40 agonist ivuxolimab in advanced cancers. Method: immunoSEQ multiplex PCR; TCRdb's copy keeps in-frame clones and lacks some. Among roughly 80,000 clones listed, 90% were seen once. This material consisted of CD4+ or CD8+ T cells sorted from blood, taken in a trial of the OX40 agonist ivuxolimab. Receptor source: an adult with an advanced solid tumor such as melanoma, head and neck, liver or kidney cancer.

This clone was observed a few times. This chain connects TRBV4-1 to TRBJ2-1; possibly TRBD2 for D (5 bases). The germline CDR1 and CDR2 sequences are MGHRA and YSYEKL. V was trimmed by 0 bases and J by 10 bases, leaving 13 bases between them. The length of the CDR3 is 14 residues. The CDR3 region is CASSQEVLRGEQFF. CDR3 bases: TGCGCCAGCAGCCAAGAGGTCCTCCGCGGGGAGCAGTTCTTC.

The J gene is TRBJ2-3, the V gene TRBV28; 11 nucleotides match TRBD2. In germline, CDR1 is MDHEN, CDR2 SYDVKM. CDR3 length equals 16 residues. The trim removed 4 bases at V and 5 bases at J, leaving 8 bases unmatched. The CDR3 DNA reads TGTGCCAGCAGTTCCAGACTAGCGGGACATGGAGATACGCAGTATTTT. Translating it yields CASSSRLAGHGDTQYF.

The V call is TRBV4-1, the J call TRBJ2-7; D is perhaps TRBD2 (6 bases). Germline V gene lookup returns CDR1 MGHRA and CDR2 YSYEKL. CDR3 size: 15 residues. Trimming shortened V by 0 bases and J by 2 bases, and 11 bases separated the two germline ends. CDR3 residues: CASSQDSGRTYEQYF. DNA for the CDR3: TGCGCCAGCAGCCAAGATAGCGGCAGGACCTACGAGCAGTACTTC.

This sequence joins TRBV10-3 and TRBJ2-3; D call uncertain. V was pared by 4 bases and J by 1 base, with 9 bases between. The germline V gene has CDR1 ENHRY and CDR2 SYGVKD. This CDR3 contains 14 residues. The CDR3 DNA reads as TGTGCCATCAGTGTGGGGATGGGCACAGATACGCAGTATTTT. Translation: CAISVGMGTDTQYF.

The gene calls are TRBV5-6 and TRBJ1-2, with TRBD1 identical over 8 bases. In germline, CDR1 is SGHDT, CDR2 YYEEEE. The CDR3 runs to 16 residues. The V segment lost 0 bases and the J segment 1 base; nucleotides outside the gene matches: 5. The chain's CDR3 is CASSLAGGYFNYGYTF. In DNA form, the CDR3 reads TGTGCCAGCAGCTTGGCAGGGGGCTACTTTAACTATGGCTACACCTTC.

The CDR3 DNA sequence: TGTGCCAGCAGCAAGACTCACACCGGGGAGCTGTTTTTT. The encoded protein is CASSKTHTGELFF. The chain has TRBV7-2 and TRBJ2-2; D is uncertain. The V gene lost 5 bases and the J gene lost 3 bases, with 7 bases spanning the gap. The CDR3 spans 13 residues. CDR1 and CDR2 from the germline V gene are SGHTA and FQGNSA.

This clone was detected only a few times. As DNA, the CDR3 is TGTGCCAGCACCCCGGGGGGGGTGTTCTACGAGCAGTACTTC. Its protein is CASTPGGVFYEQYF. The chain combines TRBV7-9 with TRBJ2-7, with TRBD2 matching 8 bases. Germline CDR1 and CDR2: SEHNR and FQNEAQ (reference sequence). V was pared by 7 bases and J by 3 bases, with 8 bases of the junction left unmatched. The CDR3 loop spans 14 amino acids.

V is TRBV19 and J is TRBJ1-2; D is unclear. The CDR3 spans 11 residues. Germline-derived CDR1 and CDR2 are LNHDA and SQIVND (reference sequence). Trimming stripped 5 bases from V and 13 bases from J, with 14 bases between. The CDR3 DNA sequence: TGTGCCAGTAGTTCTCAGAGGGCGGGCACCTTC. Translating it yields CASSSQRAGTF.

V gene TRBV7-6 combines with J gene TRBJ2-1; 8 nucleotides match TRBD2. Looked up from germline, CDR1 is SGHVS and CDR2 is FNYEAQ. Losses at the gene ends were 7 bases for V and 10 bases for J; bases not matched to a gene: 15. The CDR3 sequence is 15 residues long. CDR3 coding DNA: TGTGCCAGCACCCAAACCGGGAGGGGGATAGGGGAGCAGTTCTTC. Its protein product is CASTQTGRGIGEQFF.

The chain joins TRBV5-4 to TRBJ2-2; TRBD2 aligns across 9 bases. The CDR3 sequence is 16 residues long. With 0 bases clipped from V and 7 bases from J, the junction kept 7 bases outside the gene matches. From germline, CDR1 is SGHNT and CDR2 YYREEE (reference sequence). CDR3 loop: CASSLEVAGEHGELFF. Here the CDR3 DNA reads TGTGCCAGCAGCTTGGAGGTAGCGGGAGAACACGGGGAGCTGTTTTTT. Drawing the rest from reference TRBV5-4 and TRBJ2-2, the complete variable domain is ETGVTQSPTHLIKTRGQQVTLRCSSQSGHNTVSWYQQALGQGPQFIFQYYREEENGRGNFPPRFSGLQFPNYSSELNVNALELDDSALYLCASSLEVAGEHGELFFGEGSRLTVL.

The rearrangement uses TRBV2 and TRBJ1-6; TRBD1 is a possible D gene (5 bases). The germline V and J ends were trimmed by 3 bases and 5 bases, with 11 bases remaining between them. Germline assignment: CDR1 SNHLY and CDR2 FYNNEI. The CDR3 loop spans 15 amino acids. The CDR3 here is CASSEAGPNNSPLHF. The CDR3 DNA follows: TGTGCCAGCAGTGAGGCGGGGCCTAATAATTCACCCCTCCACTTT.

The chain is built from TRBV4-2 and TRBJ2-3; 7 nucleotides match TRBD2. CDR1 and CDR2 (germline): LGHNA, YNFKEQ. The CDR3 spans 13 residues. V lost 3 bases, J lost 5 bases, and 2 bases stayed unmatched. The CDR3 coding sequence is TGTGCCAGCAGCCAGGGGACTAAAGATACGCAGTATTTT. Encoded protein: CASSQGTKDTQYF.

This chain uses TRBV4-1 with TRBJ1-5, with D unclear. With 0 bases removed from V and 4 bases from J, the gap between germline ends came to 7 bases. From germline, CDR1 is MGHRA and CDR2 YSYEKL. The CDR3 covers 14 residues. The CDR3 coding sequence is TGCGCCAGCAGCCAAGAATACACTAATCAGCCCCAGCATTTT. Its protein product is CASSQEYTNQPQHF.

The CDR3 DNA reads TGTGCCAGCAGTCGACAGGGTAAATTCACAGATACGCAGTATTTT. Residues: CASSRQGKFTDTQYF. This chain connects TRBV28 to TRBJ2-3; 7 bases are a match to TRBD1. The CDR3 covers 15 residues. V gave up 5 bases and J gave up 2 bases; unmatched junction bases: 7. CDR1 MDHEN and CDR2 SYDVKM come from the germline V gene.

Written as DNA, the CDR3 is TGTGCCAGCAGTGGACAGGGATCTGGAAACACCATATATTTT. Residues: CASSGQGSGNTIYF. The chain joins TRBV2 to TRBJ1-3; 7 bases are shared with TRBD1. The CDR3 has 14 residues. Germline-derived CDR1 and CDR2 are SNHLY and FYNNEI. The junction had 1 base not matched to a gene; V was cut back by 4 bases and J by 1 base. The full variable domain, its missing parts supplied by reference TRBV2 and TRBJ1-3, is EPEVTQTPSHQVTQMGQEVILRCVPISNHLYFYWYRQILGQKVEFLVSFYNNEISEKSEIFDDQFSVERPDGSNFTLKIRSTKLEDSAMYFCASSGQGSGNTIYFGEGSWLTVV.

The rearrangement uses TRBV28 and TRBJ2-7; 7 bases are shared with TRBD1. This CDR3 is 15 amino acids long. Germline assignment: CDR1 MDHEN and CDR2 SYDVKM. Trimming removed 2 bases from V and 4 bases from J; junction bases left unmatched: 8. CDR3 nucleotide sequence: TGTGCCAGCAGTTTACCCACAGGGGATATGTACGAGCAGTACTTC. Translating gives CASSLPTGDMYEQYF.

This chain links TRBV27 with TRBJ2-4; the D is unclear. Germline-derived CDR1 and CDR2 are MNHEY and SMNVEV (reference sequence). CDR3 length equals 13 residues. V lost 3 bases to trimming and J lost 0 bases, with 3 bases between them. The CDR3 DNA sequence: TGTGCCAGCAGTTTTCTAGCCAAAAACATTCAGTACTTC. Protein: CASSFLAKNIQYF.

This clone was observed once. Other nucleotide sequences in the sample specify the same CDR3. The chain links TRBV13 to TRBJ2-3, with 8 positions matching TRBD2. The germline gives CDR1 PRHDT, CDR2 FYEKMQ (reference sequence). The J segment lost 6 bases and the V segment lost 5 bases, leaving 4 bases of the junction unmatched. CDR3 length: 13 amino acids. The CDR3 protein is CASSPGGSDTQYF. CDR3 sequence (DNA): TGTGCCAGCAGCCCGGGGGGGTCGGATACGCAGTATTTT.

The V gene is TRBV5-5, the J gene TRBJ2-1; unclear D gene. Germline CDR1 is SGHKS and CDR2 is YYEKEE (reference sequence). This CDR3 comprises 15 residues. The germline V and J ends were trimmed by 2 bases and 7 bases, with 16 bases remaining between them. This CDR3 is CASSLGLAGANEQFF. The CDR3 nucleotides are TGTGCCAGCAGCTTAGGTTTAGCAGGTGCGAATGAGCAGTTCTTC.

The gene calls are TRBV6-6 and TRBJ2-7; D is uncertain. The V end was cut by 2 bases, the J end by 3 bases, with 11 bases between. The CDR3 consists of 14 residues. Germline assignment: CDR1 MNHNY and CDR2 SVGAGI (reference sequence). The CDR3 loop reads CASSYAARSYEQYF. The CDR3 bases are TGTGCCAGCAGTTACGCAGCCAGAAGCTACGAGCAGTACTTC.

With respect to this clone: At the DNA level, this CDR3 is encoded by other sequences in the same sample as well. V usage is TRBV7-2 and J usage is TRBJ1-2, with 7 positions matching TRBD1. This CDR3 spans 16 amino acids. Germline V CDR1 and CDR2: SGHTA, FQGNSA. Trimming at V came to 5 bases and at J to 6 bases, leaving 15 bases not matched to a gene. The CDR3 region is CASSISQGLEVHGYTF. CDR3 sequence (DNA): TGTGCCAGCAGCATCTCACAGGGGTTGGAAGTTCATGGCTACACCTTC.

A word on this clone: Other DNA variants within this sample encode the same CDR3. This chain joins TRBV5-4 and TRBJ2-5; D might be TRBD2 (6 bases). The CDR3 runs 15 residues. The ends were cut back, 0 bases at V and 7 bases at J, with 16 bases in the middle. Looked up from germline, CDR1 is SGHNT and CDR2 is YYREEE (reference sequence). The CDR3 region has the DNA TGTGCCAGCAGCTTGGGAAAGGAGGGTGGGGGGACCCAGTACTTC. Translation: CASSLGKEGGGTQYF.